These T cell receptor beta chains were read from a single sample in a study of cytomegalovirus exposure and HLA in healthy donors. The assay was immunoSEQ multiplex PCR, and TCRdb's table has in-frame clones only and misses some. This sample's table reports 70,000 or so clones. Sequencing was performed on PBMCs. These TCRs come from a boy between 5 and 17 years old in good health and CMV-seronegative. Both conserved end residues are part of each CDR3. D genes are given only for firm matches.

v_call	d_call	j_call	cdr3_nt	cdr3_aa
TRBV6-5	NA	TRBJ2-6	TGTGCCAGCAGTCGGGAGACCGGGGCCAACGTCCTGACTTTC	CASSRETGANVLTF
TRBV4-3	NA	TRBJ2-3	TGCGCCAGCAGCCAAGAGGGGCGGTTCCGCACAGATACGCAGTATTTT	CASSQEGRFRTDTQYF
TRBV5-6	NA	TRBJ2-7	TGTGCCAGCAGACTGACAGGAAGCGAATCCTACGAGCAGTACTTC	CASRLTGSESYEQYF
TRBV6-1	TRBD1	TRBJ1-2	TGTGCCAGCAGAGGGGGCTTGAGGTATGGCTACACCTTC	CASRGGLRYGYTF
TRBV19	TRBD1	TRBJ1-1	TGTGCCAGTATCTCAGGGGGCGCGGGAGTAGCTTTCTTT	CASISGGAGVAFF
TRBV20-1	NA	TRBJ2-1	TGCAGTGCTAGAGGTGCGCATGAGCAGTTCTTC	CSARGAHEQFF
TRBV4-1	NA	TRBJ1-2	TGCGCCAGCAGCCAAGACACGCGCTCCCGATACTATGGCTACACCTTC	CASSQDTRSRYYGYTF
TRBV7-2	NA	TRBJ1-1	TGTGCCAGCAGCCGCTCAGGGCCCCACACTGAAGCTTTCTTT	CASSRSGPHTEAFF
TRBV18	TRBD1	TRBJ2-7	TGTGCCAGCTCAAGGGACAGGGCCTACGAGCAGTACTTC	CASSRDRAYEQYF
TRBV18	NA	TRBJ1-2	TGTGCCAGCTCACCAAACCCGGGCGACTACGTCTATGGCTACACCTTC	CASSPNPGDYVYGYTF
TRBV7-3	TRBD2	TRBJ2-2	TGTGCCAGCAGCTGGGGACTAGCGGGGGATAACACCGGGGAGCTGTTTTTT	CASSWGLAGDNTGELFF
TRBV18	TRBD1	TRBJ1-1	TGTGCCAGCTCACCACCGATGGGGACAGGGGGAAACACTGAAGCTTTCTTT	CASSPPMGTGGNTEAFF
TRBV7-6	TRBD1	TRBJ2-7	TGTGCCAGCAGCTTATACGGGGGACAGGCCTACGAGCAGTACTTC	CASSLYGGQAYEQYF
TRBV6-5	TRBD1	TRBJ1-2	TGTGCCAGCAGTTACTCGGGACAGAACTATGGCTACACCTTC	CASSYSGQNYGYTF
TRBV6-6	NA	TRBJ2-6	TGTGCCAGCAGTCTAACAGGGAACTCTGGGGCCAACGTCCTGACTTTC	CASSLTGNSGANVLTF
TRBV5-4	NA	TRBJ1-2	TGTGCCAGCAGCTCGGCTCCCACCGGGTTGACTAACTATGGCTACACCTTC	CASSSAPTGLTNYGYTF
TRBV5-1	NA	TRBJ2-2	TGCGCCAGCAGCGAGGGACACGGCGCCGGGGAGCTGTTTTTT	CASSEGHGAGELFF
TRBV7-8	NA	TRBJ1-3	TGTGCCAGCAGCTTAGCGCCCAGGGGTTCTGGAAACACCATATATTTT	CASSLAPRGSGNTIYF
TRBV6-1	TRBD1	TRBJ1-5	TGTGCCAGCGGGTGGGGGACAGGATTAAATCAGCCCCAGCATTTT	CASGWGTGLNQPQHF
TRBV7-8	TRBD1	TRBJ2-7	TGTGCCAGCAGCTTACAGGGGGCCAGCTCCTACGAGCAGTACTTC	CASSLQGASSYEQYF
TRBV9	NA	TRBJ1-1	TGTGCCAGCAGCGTGGGCTCGAACACTGAAGCTTTCTTT	CASSVGSNTEAFF
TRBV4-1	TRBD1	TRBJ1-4	TGCGCCAGCAGCCAAGCCAAAGGGACAGGGGATGAAAAACTGTTTTTT	CASSQAKGTGDEKLFF
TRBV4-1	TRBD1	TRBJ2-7	TGCGCCAGCAGCCAAGGGTTGGGACAGGGTTACGAGCAGTACTTC	CASSQGLGQGYEQYF
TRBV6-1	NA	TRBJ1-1	TGTGCCAGCAGTGAAAGTGAGGAGGGGAACACTGAAGCTTTCTTT	CASSESEEGNTEAFF
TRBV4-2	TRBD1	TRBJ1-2	TGTGCCAGCAGCCCCCGGGACAGGGATGGCTACACCTTC	CASSPRDRDGYTF
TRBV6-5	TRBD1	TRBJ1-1	TGTGCCAGCAGGACAGGGGGCGCGGGCACTGAAGCTTTCTTT	CASRTGGAGTEAFF
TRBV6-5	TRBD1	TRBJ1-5	TGTGCCACCCGAACAGGGGCAGTTCAGCCCCAGCATTTT	CATRTGAVQPQHF
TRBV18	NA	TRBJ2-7	TGTGCCAGCTCACCACTCCCAGGGAACGAGCAGTACTTC	CASSPLPGNEQYF
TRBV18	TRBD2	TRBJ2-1	TGTGCCAGCTCACTACCACTAGCGGGAGCGGGTGAGCAGTTCTTC	CASSLPLAGAGEQFF
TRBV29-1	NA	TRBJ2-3	TGCAGCGTTGAAGTTAACAGGGGCACAGATACGCAGTATTTT	CSVEVNRGTDTQYF
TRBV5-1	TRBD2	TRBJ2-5	TGCGCCAGCAGCTTGGCGGGACTAGCGGGGGAGACCCAGTACTTC	CASSLAGLAGETQYF
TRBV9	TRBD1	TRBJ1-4	TGTGCCAGCAGCACCTATATGACAGGGAATGAAAAACTGTTTTTT	CASSTYMTGNEKLFF
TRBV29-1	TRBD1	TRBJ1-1	TGCAGCGTTGGGACAGGGAACACTGAAGCTTTCTTT	CSVGTGNTEAFF
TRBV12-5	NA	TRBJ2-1	TGTGCTAGTGGAACGGGACAAGATTACAATGAGCAGTTCTTC	CASGTGQDYNEQFF
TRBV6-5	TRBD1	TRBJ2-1	TGTGCCAGCAGCAACGGACAGGGTAACTACAATGAGCAGTTCTTC	CASSNGQGNYNEQFF
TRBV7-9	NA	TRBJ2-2	TGTGCCAGCAGCATCCGGACACCAAACACCGGGGAGCTGTTTTTT	CASSIRTPNTGELFF
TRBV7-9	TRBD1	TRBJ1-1	TGTGCCAGCAGCTTAGGGACAGGATGGAACACTGAAGCTTTCTTT	CASSLGTGWNTEAFF
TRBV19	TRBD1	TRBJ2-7	TGTGCCAGTAGTATCAGGGGTTGGGGACAGGGTTCCTACGAGCAGTACTTC	CASSIRGWGQGSYEQYF
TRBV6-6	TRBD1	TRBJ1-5	TGTGCCAGCAGTTTCACCTTGGGACAGAAGCAGCCCCAGCATTTT	CASSFTLGQKQPQHF
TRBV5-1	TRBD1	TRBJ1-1	TGCGCCAGCAGCTTGGCCAGGGGGGCTCTTAGGAACACTGAAGCTTTCTTT	CASSLARGALRNTEAFF
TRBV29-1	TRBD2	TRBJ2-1	TGCAGCGTTGAAGATAGAGGCGGGCGGGGGGGCCTCGATGAGCAGTTCTTC	CSVEDRGGRGGLDEQFF
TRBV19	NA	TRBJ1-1	TGTGCCAGTAGTATCGCCGGGGGGCATCGGACTGAAGCTTTCTTT	CASSIAGGHRTEAFF
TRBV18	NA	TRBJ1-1	TGTGCCAGCTCTCTACAGGGGAACACTGAAGCTTTCTTT	CASSLQGNTEAFF
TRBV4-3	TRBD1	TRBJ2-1	TGCGCCAGCAGCCAGTCTACCGGGACAGGGGGCAATGAGCAGTTCTTC	CASSQSTGTGGNEQFF
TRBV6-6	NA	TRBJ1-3	TGTGCCAGCAGTCGCCGGGACATTCGCTCTGGAAACACCATATATTTT	CASSRRDIRSGNTIYF
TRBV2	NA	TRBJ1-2	TGTGCCAGCAGTCAGATAACACCTAACTATGGCTACACCTTC	CASSQITPNYGYTF
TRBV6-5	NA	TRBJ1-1	TGTGCCAGCAGTTCCCCGGGAATCACTGAAGCTTTCTTT	CASSSPGITEAFF
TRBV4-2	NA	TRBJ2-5	TGTGCCAGCAGCCAAGGACAGGTAAAAGAGACCCAGTACTTC	CASSQGQVKETQYF
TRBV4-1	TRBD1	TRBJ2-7	TGCGCCAGCAGCCAAGAGCAGGGGGCTTTAGCCTACGAGCAGTACTTC	CASSQEQGALAYEQYF
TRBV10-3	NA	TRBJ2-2	TGTGCCATCAGTCTGTCGGCCTCGGGGACCGGGGAGCTGTTTTTT	CAISLSASGTGELFF
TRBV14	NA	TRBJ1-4	TGTGCCAGCAGCCAAGGTGGTGCGGGGGAAAAACTGTTTTTT	CASSQGGAGEKLFF
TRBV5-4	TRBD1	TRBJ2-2	TGTGCCAGCAGCAAGCTACCGGGACAGTCGAACACCGGGGAGCTGTTTTTT	CASSKLPGQSNTGELFF
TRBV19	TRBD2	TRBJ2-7	TGTGCCAGTATTGGGACTAGCGGGAGTACCCACGAGCAGTACTTC	CASIGTSGSTHEQYF
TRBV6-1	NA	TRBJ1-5	TGTGCCAGCAGTGTAGTGTCTGGTAGCAATCAGCCCCAGCATTTT	CASSVVSGSNQPQHF
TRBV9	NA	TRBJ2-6	TGTGCCAGCAGCGCCCTGGGGGCCTACTCTGGGGCCAACGTCCTGACTTTC	CASSALGAYSGANVLTF
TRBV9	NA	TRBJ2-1	TGTGCCAGCAGCGTAGATGCAGGCAACTCCTACAATGAGCAGTTCTTC	CASSVDAGNSYNEQFF